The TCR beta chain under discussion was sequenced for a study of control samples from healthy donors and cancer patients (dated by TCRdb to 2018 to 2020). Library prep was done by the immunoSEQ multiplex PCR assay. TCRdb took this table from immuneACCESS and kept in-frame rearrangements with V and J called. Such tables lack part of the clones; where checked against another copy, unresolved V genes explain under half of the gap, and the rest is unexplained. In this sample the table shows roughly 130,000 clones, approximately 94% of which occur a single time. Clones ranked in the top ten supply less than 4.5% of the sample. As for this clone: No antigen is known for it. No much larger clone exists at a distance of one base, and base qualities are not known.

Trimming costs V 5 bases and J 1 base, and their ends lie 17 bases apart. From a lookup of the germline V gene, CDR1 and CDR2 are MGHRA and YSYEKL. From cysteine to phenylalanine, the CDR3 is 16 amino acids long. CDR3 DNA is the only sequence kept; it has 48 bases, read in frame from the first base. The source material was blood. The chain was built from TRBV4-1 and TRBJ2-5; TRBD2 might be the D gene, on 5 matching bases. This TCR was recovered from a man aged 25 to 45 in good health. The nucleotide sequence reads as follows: TGCGCCAGCAGCTCCTACGGAGAGGGATTCCAAGAGACCCAGTACTTC. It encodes CASSSYGEGFQETQYF.